The clone carrying this T cell receptor beta chain has just one count. Its antigen is still unknown. This specimen comes from a study of T cell responses to AZD1222 COVID-19 vaccine. Points from the study as a whole: Spike-specific TCR breadth and depth rose after two AZD1222 doses.

Sequencing was performed with immunoSEQ multiplex PCR; in TCRdb, only in-frame clones are kept and a portion is missing. Of 150,000 to 200,000 clones in the sample, around 93% were seen once. J was trimmed by 2 bases and V by 4 bases; bases with no gene match: 4. Germline values: CDR1 ENHRY, CDR2 SYGVKD. The CDR3 length is 16 residues. This sample comprised peripheral blood, obtained on day 0 of AZD1222 vaccination. The chain links TRBV10-3 to TRBJ2-2; 10 bases line up with TRBD2. This receptor was taken from an adult in good health. The CDR3 nucleotides read TGTGCCATCAGTGCCCCTAGCGGGGGAAACACCGGGGAGCTGTTTTTT. This sequence encodes CAISAPSGGNTGELFF.